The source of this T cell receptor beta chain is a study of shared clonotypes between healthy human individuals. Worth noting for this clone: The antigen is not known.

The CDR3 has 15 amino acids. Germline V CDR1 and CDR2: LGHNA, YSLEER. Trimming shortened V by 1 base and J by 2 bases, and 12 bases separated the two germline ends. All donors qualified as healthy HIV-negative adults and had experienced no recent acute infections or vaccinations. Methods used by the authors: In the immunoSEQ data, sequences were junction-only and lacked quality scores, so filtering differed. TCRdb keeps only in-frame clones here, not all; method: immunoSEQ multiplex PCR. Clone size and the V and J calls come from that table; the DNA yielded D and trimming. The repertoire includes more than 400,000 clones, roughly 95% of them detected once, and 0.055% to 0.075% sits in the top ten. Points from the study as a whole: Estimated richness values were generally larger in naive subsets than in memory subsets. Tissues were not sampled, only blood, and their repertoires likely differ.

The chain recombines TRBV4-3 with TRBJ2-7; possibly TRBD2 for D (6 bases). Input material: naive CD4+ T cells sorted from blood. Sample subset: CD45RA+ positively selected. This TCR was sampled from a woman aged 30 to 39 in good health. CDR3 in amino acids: CASSQGPSEAYEQYF. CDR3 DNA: TGCGCCAGCAGCCAAGGTCCTAGCGAGGCCTACGAGCAGTACTTC.